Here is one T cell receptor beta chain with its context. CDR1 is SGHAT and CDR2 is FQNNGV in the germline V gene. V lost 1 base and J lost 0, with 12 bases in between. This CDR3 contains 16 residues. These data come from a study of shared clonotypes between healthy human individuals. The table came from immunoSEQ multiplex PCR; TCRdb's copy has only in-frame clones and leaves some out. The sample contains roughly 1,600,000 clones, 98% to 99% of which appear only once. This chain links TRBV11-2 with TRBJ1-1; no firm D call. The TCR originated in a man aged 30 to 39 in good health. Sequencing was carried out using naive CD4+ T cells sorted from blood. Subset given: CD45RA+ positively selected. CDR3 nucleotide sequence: TGTGCCAGCAGCTTAGTAGGGAGAAGCCTGAACACTGAAGCTTTCTTT. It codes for CASSLVGRSLNTEAFF. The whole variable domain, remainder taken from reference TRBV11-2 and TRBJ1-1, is EAGVAQSPRYKIIEKRQSVAFWCNPISGHATLYWYQQILGQGPKLLIQFQNNGVVDDSQLPKDRFSAERLKGVDSTLKIQPAKLEDSAVYLCASSLVGRSLNTEAFFGQGTRLTVV.